This T cell receptor (beta chain) is drawn from a study of vaccination and CD4 T cells after COVID-19. Sequencing of cultured CD4+ T cell DNA used the Oncomine TCR Beta short-read assay. TCRdb called the PCR reads again in MiXCR, with one record for every CDR3 protein. The sample consists of around 17,000 distinct CDR3 sequences, 35% to 45% of them appearing once. Sample treatment: roughly 10-day PBMC culture with coronavirus spike peptide pools or control peptides (ViraFEST assay). Following culture for over 9 days, CD4+ T cells were isolated by negative selection. With 0 bases removed from V and 5 bases from J, the gap between germline ends came to 14 bases. Germline V gene data show CDR1 as LNHNV and CDR2 as YYDKDF (reference sequence). The CDR3 is 16 amino acids. In the case of this clonotype: Its antigen is undetermined.

The genes are TRBV15 and TRBJ2-1, with D possibly being TRBD2 (7 bases). The material was CD4+ T cells from blood, cultured in vitro, obtained before SARS-CoV-2 vaccination. The receptor's source is a human donor who received a COVID-19 vaccine. CDR3 in amino acids: CATSRDRGGAHNEQFF. Written as DNA, the CDR3 is TGTGCCACCAGCAGAGATAGAGGGGGGGCCCACAATGAGCAGTTCTTC.